These 11 T cell receptor beta chains share one sample of origin, sequenced in a study of shared clonotypes between healthy human individuals. Sequencing used immunoSEQ multiplex PCR; TCRdb keeps in-frame clones, though not all of them. Of about 1 million clones in the sample, more than 65% were seen once. Material for sequencing was memory CD4+ T cells sorted from blood. The subset is: CD45RA-negative fraction. These receptors came from a man younger than 35 in good health.

The chain has TRBV18 and TRBJ1-4; D gene ambiguous. CDR3 size: 15 residues. Trimming removed 3 bases at V and 4 bases at J, with 12 bases between. The V gene's germline CDR1 is KGHSH and CDR2 LQKENI. CDR3 bases: TGTGCCAGCTCACCGTCCTTGGGTTTTAATGAAAAACTGTTTTTT. It translates to CASSPSLGFNEKLFF.

The chain is built from TRBV2 and TRBJ1-4; no clear D. CDR1 and CDR2 (germline): SNHLY, FYNNEI. V was pared by 3 bases and J by 8 bases, with 10 bases between. CDR3 length: 13 amino acids. Written as DNA, the CDR3 is TGTGCCAGCAGTGAGGAGGTTGTAGAAAAACTGTTTTTT. It translates to CASSEEVVEKLFF.

This chain connects TRBV6-1 to TRBJ1-5; D remains unclear. The CDR3 has 16 amino acids. Trimming cost V 2 bases and J 6 bases, with 17 bases left between them. From germline, CDR1 is MNHNS and CDR2 SASEGT. CDR3 sequence reads: CASSERFPPGSQPQHF. CDR3 sequence (DNA): TGTGCCAGCAGTGAACGCTTCCCTCCCGGCAGTCAGCCCCAGCATTTT.

The chain carries TRBV13 and TRBJ1-6, with D possibly being TRBD1 (5 bases). V was cut by 2 bases and J by 9 bases, with 17 bases left in between. This CDR3 region has 16 residues. Per the germline V gene, CDR1 is PRHDT and CDR2 is FYEKMQ (reference sequence). CDR3 region: CASSLNGPRVVSPLHF. In nucleotides, the CDR3 is TGTGCCAGCAGCTTAAACGGCCCCAGGGTGGTTTCACCCCTCCACTTT.

The chain is built from TRBV9 and TRBJ2-1; 7 nucleotides match TRBD2. From germline, CDR1 is SGDLS and CDR2 YYNGEE. The CDR3 spans 12 residues. Trimming removed 4 bases from V and 7 bases from J; junction bases left unmatched: 2. The CDR3 spells CASSSAGNEQFF. The CDR3 DNA follows: TGTGCCAGCAGCTCAGCGGGGAATGAGCAGTTCTTC.

This clone appeared a few times. The chain employs TRBV27 and TRBJ1-6; perhaps TRBD1 as D (5 bases). The CDR3 is 15 residues long. Germline V gene sequence: CDR1 MNHEY, CDR2 SMNVEV (reference sequence). V was clipped by 7 bases and J by 0 bases, with 10 bases between them. The CDR3: CASKGRGSYNSPLHF. For the CDR3, the DNA is TGTGCCAGCAAGGGGAGGGGCTCCTATAATTCACCCCTCCACTTT.

The chain joins TRBV5-1 to TRBJ2-5; no clear D gene. V was clipped by 7 bases and J by 4 bases, with 14 bases between them. This CDR3 is 13 amino acids long. The germline V gene encodes CDR1 SGHRS and CDR2 YFSETQ. The CDR3 here is CASGLPPLETQYF. In nucleotides, the CDR3 is TGCGCCAGCGGCCTCCCGCCCCTAGAGACCCAGTACTTC.

Concerning this clone itself: A far larger clone lies a single base away; this is likely a read error. Other DNA sequences in this sample translate to the same CDR3. This chain uses TRBV5-1 with TRBJ2-7, with D possibly being TRBD1 (6 bases). Deletions cut 0 bases from V and 7 bases from J, with 8 bases between. Germline CDR1 is SGHRS and CDR2 is YFSETQ. The CDR3 has 12 amino acids. The CDR3 sequence is CASSLEGGEQYF. The CDR3 nucleotides are TGCGCCAGCAGCTTGGAAGGGGGTGAGCAGTACTTC.

J is TRBJ1-6 and V is TRBV5-1; 9 bases align to TRBD1. The CDR3 runs to 18 residues. CDR1 is SGHRS, CDR2 YFSETQ, per germline. The trim removed 0 bases at V and 9 bases at J, leaving 13 bases unmatched. The CDR3: CASSLGLVWDRVPSPLHF. The CDR3 nucleotides are TGCGCCAGCAGCTTGGGCCTAGTCTGGGACAGGGTTCCTTCACCCCTCCACTTT.

The J gene is TRBJ2-1, the V gene TRBV10-1, with D maybe TRBD2 (6 bases). The length of the CDR3 is 15 residues. The germline CDR1 and CDR2 sequences are WNHNN and SYGVQD (reference sequence). V was cut by 0 bases and J by 7 bases, with 13 bases left in between. The CDR3 coding sequence is TGCGCCAGCAGTGAGTCTGTCGGGGCGGGGAATGAGCAGTTCTTC. This translates into CASSESVGAGNEQFF.

This clone was seen a handful of times. This chain connects TRBV7-9 to TRBJ2-1, with D perhaps being TRBD1 or TRBD2 (5 bases each). The germline V and J ends were trimmed by 5 bases and 2 bases, with 13 bases remaining between them. This CDR3 contains 15 residues. Per the germline V gene, CDR1 is SEHNR and CDR2 is FQNEAQ (reference sequence). The CDR3 loop reads CASSAGTTTYNEQFF. CDR3 DNA: TGTGCCAGCAGCGCCGGGACCACTACCTACAATGAGCAGTTCTTC.